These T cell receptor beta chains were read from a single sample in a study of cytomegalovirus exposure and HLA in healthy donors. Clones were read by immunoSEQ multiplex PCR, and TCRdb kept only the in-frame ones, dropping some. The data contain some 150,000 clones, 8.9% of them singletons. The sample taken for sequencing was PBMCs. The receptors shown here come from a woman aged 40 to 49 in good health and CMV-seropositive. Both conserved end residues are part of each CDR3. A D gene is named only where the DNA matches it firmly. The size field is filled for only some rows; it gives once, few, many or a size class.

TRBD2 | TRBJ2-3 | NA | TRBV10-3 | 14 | CAIREGLSTDTQYF | TGTGCCATCAGAGAGGGACTAAGCACAGATACGCAGTATTTT
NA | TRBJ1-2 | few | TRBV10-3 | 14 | CAISESEQGRIYTF | TGTGCCATCAGTGAGTCTGAACAGGGTAGGATCTACACCTTC
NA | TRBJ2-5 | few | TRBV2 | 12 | CASSGAGETQYF | TGTGCCAGCTCAGGGGCGGGAGAGACCCAGTACTTC
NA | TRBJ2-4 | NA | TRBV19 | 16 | CASSISGEGFKNIQYF | TGTGCCAGTAGTATTTCAGGGGAAGGATTCAAAAACATTCAGTACTTC
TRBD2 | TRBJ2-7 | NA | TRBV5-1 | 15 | CASTMSSGAPYEQYF | TGCGCCAGCACCATGTCTAGCGGGGCCCCCTACGAGCAGTACTTC
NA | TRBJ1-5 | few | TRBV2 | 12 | CASSASNQPQHF | TGTGCCAGCAGTGCAAGCAATCAGCCCCAGCATTTT
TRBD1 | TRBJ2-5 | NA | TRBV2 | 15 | CASSGHPQGGETQYF | TGTGCCAGCAGCGGACACCCACAGGGGGGAGAGACCCAGTACTTC
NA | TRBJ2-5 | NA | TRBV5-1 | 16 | CASSLGTGVLGETQYF | TGCGCCAGCAGCCTGGGGACGGGGGTCCTCGGGGAGACCCAGTACTTC
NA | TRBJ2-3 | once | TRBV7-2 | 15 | CASSQRGGNTDTQYF | TGTGCCAGCAGCCAAAGGGGGGGGAACACAGATACGCAGTATTTT
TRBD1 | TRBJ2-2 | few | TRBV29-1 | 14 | CSIRLDRDTGELFF | TGCAGCATACGACTGGACAGGGACACCGGGGAGCTGTTTTTT
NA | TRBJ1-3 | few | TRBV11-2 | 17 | CASSSPQSSFSGNTIYF | TGTGCCAGCAGCTCTCCCCAAAGCTCATTCTCTGGAAACACCATATATTTT
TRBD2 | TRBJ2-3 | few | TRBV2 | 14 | CASSGRGVFDTQYF | TGTGCCAGCAGTGGCCGGGGGGTGTTTGATACGCAGTATTTT
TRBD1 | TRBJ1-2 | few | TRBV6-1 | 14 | CASSEDQGGYGYTF | TGTGCCAGCAGTGAAGACCAGGGGGGATATGGCTACACCTTC
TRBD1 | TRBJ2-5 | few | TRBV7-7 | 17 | CASSPGDRTGGEETQYF | TGTGCCAGCAGCCCTGGGGATCGGACAGGGGGAGAAGAGACCCAGTACTTC
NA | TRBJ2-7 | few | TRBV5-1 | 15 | CASSRGTGFAYEQYF | TGCGCCAGCTCCAGGGGAACAGGGTTCGCCTACGAGCAGTACTTC
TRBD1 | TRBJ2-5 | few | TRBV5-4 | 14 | CASSFTGDRETQYF | TGTGCCAGCAGCTTTACAGGGGATAGGGAGACCCAGTACTTC
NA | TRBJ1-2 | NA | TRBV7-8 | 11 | CASSPGVGYTF | TGTGCCAGCAGCCCAGGGGTCGGCTACACCTTC
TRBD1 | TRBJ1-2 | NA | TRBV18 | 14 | CASSKDRAQGGYTF | TGTGCCAGCTCAAAGGACAGGGCGCAGGGAGGCTACACCTTC
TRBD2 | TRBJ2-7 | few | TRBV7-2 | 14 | CASSSSSGGGEQYF | TGTGCCAGCAGCTCATCTAGCGGGGGGGGCGAGCAGTACTTC
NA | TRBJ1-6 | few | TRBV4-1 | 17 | CASSQDRGRGSNSPLHF | TGCGCCAGCAGCCAAGATAGGGGTAGGGGGTCCAATTCACCCCTCCACTTT
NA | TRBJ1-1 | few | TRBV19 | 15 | CASSPRTPRDTEAFF | TGTGCCAGTAGTCCTAGGACACCCCGGGACACTGAAGCTTTCTTT
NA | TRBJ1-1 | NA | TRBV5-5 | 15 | CASSAEVIQSTEAFF | TGTGCCAGCAGCGCGGAGGTAATCCAATCCACTGAAGCTTTCTTT
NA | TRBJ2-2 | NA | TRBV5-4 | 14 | CASSSRTNTGELFF | TGTGCCAGCAGCTCGAGGACGAACACCGGGGAGCTGTTTTTT
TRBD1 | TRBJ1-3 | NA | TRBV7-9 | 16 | CASSLATGGAGNTIYF | TGTGCCAGCAGCTTAGCTACAGGGGGAGCTGGAAACACCATATATTTT
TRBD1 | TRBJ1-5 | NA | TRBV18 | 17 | CASSPLDPRTGSQPQHF | TGTGCCAGCTCACCTCTCGACCCCCGGACAGGGAGTCAGCCCCAGCATTTT
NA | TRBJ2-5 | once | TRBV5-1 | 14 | CASSPKENQETQYF | TGCGCCAGCAGCCCGAAGGAGAACCAAGAGACCCAGTACTTC
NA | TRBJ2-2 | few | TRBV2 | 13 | CASSLWPTGELFF | TGTGCCAGCAGCCTTTGGCCCACCGGGGAGCTGTTTTTT
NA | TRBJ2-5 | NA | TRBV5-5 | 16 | CASSLRRTVLQETQYF | TGTGCCAGCAGCTTGAGAAGAACGGTCCTCCAAGAGACCCAGTACTTC
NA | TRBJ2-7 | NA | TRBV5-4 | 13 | CASSRTRRDEQYF | TGTGCCAGCAGCCGGACACGGCGAGACGAGCAGTACTTC
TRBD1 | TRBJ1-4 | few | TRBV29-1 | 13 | CSVSPGGNEKLFF | TGCAGCGTTTCGCCAGGGGGTAATGAAAAACTGTTTTTT
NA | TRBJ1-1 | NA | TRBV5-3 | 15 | CARSRYQGKNAEAFF | TGTGCCAGAAGCCGATATCAGGGGAAGAACGCTGAAGCTTTCTTT
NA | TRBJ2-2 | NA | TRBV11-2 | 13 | CASSRPGAGELFF | TGTGCCAGCAGCCGCCCAGGGGCCGGGGAGCTGTTTTTT
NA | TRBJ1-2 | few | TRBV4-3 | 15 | CASSSSRGSVYGYTF | TGCGCCAGCAGCTCAAGCCGGGGTAGCGTATATGGCTACACCTTC
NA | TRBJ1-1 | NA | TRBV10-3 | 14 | CAILGGAGNTEAFF | TGTGCCATCCTAGGTGGGGCAGGGAACACTGAAGCTTTCTTT
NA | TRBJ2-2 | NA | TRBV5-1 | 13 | CASSADGAGELFF | TGCGCCAGCAGCGCGGACGGGGCCGGGGAGCTGTTTTTT
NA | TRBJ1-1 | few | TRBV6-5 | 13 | CASSYQRGTEAFF | TGTGCCAGCAGTTACCAACGAGGCACTGAAGCTTTCTTT
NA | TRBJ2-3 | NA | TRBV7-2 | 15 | CASSLTVYSTDTQYF | TGTGCCAGCAGCCTGACAGTATACAGCACAGATACGCAGTATTTT
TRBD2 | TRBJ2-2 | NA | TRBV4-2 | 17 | CASSQSSGGAGGGELFF | TGTGCCAGCAGCCAATCGTCGGGGGGGGCCGGAGGCGGGGAGCTGTTTTTT
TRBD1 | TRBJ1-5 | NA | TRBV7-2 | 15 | CASSLGTGGNQPQHF | TGTGCCAGCAGCTTAGGGACAGGGGGCAATCAGCCCCAGCATTTT
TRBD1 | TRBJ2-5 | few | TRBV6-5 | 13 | CASSSTGPETQYF | TGTGCCAGCAGTTCGACAGGGCCAGAGACCCAGTACTTC
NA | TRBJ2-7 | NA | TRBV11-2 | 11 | CASSQRKGLYF | TGTGCCAGCAGTCAGAGGAAGGGGCTGTACTTC
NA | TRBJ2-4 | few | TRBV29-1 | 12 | CSVEGGKNIQYF | TGCAGCGTCGAGGGGGGGAAAAACATTCAGTACTTC
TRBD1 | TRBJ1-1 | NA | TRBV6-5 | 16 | CASSYLPTGMSTEAFF | TGTGCCAGCAGTTACTTACCGACAGGGATGAGCACTGAAGCTTTCTTT
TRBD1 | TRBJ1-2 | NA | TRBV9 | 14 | CASSEDRADYGYTF | TGTGCCAGCAGCGAAGACAGGGCAGACTATGGCTACACCTTC
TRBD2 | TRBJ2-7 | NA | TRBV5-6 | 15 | CASSRTSGEAYEQYF | TGTGCCAGCAGCAGGACTAGCGGGGAAGCCTACGAGCAGTACTTC
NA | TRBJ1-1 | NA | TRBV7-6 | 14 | CASSPSGAVVGAFF | TGTGCCAGCAGCCCTAGCGGGGCCGTAGTGGGGGCTTTCTTT
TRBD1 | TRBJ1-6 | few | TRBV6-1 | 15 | CASSAPGQGYSPLHF | TGTGCCAGCAGCGCCCCGGGACAGGGCTATTCACCCCTCCACTTT
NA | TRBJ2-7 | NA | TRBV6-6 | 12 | CASSSDSYEQYF | TGTGCCAGCAGTTCGGATAGCTACGAGCAGTACTTC
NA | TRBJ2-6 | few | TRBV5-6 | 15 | CASTPGAGGANVLTF | TGTGCCAGCACCCCAGGGGCTGGTGGGGCCAACGTCCTGACTTTC
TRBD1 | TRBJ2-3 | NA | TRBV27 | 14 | CASSHGQGTDTQYF | TGTGCCAGCAGTCACGGACAGGGCACAGATACGCAGTATTTT
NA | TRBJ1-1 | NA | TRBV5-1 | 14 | CASSTQGQNTEAFF | TGCGCCAGCAGCACACAGGGTCAGAACACTGAAGCTTTCTTT
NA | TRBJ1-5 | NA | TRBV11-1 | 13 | CASSLGGRQPQHF | TGTGCCAGCAGCTTAGGGGGGCGACAGCCCCAGCATTTT
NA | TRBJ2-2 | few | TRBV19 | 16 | CASRRIGQTNTGELFF | TGTGCCAGTAGGAGGATAGGACAGACGAACACCGGGGAGCTGTTTTTT
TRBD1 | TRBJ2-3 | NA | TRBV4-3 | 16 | CASSQGGQGITDTQYF | TGCGCCAGCAGCCAAGGGGGACAGGGGATCACAGATACGCAGTATTTT
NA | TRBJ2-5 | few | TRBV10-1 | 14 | CASSVSRGEETQYF | TGCGCCAGCAGTGTATCCAGGGGCGAAGAGACCCAGTACTTC